The rows below give T cell receptor beta chains drawn from one sample of a study of blood T cell repertoires in COVID-19. Sequenced by immunoSEQ multiplex PCR; TCRdb stores in-frame clones only, minus some. The sample shows under 250,000 clones, about nine tenths of them seen only once. Sequenced sample: peripheral blood. These receptors were collected from a man aged 60 to 69 who had recovered from COVID-19. CDR3s include the opening cysteine and the closing phenylalanine or tryptophan. The order of the fields is CDR3 protein, CDR3 DNA, D gene, clone size, J gene, V gene. A D gene is named only where the DNA matches it firmly. Clone size is given for some rows only: seen once, a few or many times, or a class if the clone is expanded.

CASSPSTGGFNSPLHF,TGCGCCAGCAGCCCCTCCACAGGGGGCTTTAATTCACCCCTCCACTTT,TRBD1,NA,TRBJ1-6,TRBV10-2
CASSLVDRGRETQYF,TGTGCCAGCAGCTTGGTCGACAGGGGTAGGGAGACCCAGTACTTC,TRBD1,NA,TRBJ2-5,TRBV5-6
CASSHYETQYF,TGTGCCAGCAGCCATTATGAGACCCAGTACTTC,NA,NA,TRBJ2-5,TRBV14
CASSPYGTSYNEQFF,TGTGCCAGCAGTCCTTACGGGACTAGCTACAATGAGCAGTTCTTC,TRBD2,NA,TRBJ2-1,TRBV27
CASSYFGGEQYF,TGTGCCAGCAGTTACTTCGGTGGCGAGCAGTACTTC,NA,NA,TRBJ2-7,TRBV6-5
CASSPGWRRDQPQHF,TGTGCCAGTAGCCCCGGCTGGCGACGGGATCAGCCCCAGCATTTT,NA,NA,TRBJ1-5,TRBV19
CASSRSGGVSYEQYF,TGTGCCAGCAGCCGTAGCGGGGGGGTCTCCTACGAGCAGTACTTC,TRBD2,NA,TRBJ2-7,TRBV7-2
CASSPHTSGVPEQYF,TGTGCCAGTAGTCCCCACACTAGCGGGGTCCCCGAGCAGTACTTC,TRBD2,NA,TRBJ2-7,TRBV19
CASSLLAGGYEQYF,TGTGCCAGCAGCTTGTTGGCGGGGGGGTACGAGCAGTACTTC,TRBD2,NA,TRBJ2-7,TRBV5-6
CASTGSGYTF,TGTGCCAGCACCGGCAGTGGCTACACCTTC,NA,NA,TRBJ1-2,TRBV7-9
CASSQTRDSAGELFF,TGTGCCAGCTCACAAACCCGGGACAGCGCCGGGGAGCTGTTTTTT,TRBD1,NA,TRBJ2-2,TRBV18
CASSMDRFEAFF,TGTGCCAGTAGTATGGACAGGTTTGAAGCTTTCTTT,TRBD1,NA,TRBJ1-1,TRBV19
CASSNRGAGTDTQYF,TGCGCCAGCAGTAACAGGGGCGCGGGCACAGATACGCAGTATTTT,TRBD1,NA,TRBJ2-3,TRBV5-1
CASSPHLAADYNEQFF,TGCGCCAGCAGCCCCCACTTAGCCGCTGATTACAATGAGCAGTTCTTC,NA,NA,TRBJ2-1,TRBV4-1
CASSERQDYEQYF,TGTGCCAGTAGTGAGCGACAGGACTACGAGCAGTACTTC,NA,NA,TRBJ2-7,TRBV19
CASSGGGRNTEAFF,TGTGCCAGCAGTGGGGGAGGAAGGAACACTGAAGCTTTCTTT,NA,NA,TRBJ1-1,TRBV27
CASARGGLQDTQYF,TGTGCCAGCGCTCGGGGGGGCCTTCAAGATACGCAGTATTTT,TRBD2,NA,TRBJ2-3,TRBV5-6
CASSSPSGQGTTEAFF,TGTGCCAGCAGCTCCCCGAGCGGACAGGGTACGACTGAAGCTTTCTTT,TRBD1,NA,TRBJ1-1,TRBV11-2
CASSVLPEGLAETQYF,TGTGCCAGCAGCGTCCTGCCGGAGGGGCTAGCAGAGACCCAGTACTTC,NA,NA,TRBJ2-5,TRBV9
CASSPQDRNYGYTF,TGCGCCAGCAGCCCCCAGGACAGAAACTATGGCTACACCTTC,NA,once,TRBJ1-2,TRBV4-3
CASSEGAGEETQYF,TGTGCCAGCAGCGAGGGGGCAGGGGAAGAGACCCAGTACTTC,TRBD1,NA,TRBJ2-5,TRBV5-4
CASSVVGSGNEQFF,TGTGCCAGCAGCGTAGTCGGGAGCGGCAATGAGCAGTTCTTC,NA,NA,TRBJ2-1,TRBV9
CAISETDRGTEKLFF,TGTGCCATCAGTGAGACAGACAGGGGAACTGAAAAACTGTTTTTT,TRBD1,once,TRBJ1-4,TRBV10-3
CASSSSWGGRAEEETQYF,TGTGCCAGCAGTTCCTCGTGGGGCGGGAGGGCCGAGGAAGAGACCCAGTACTTC,TRBD2,once,TRBJ2-5,TRBV28
CASGFPAEAFF,TGTGCTAGTGGTTTTCCGGCTGAAGCTTTCTTT,NA,NA,TRBJ1-1,TRBV12-5
CASGGGTNTGELFF,TGTGCCAGCGGAGGCGGGACGAACACCGGGGAGCTGTTTTTT,NA,NA,TRBJ2-2,TRBV19
CASSVDLAVYNEQFF,TGTGCCAGCAGCGTTGATTTAGCGGTCTACAATGAGCAGTTCTTC,NA,NA,TRBJ2-1,TRBV9
CASSPPQQISYNEQFF,TGTGCCAGCTCACCACCCCAACAGATATCCTACAATGAGCAGTTCTTC,NA,NA,TRBJ2-1,TRBV18
CASSEGAGRTGELFF,TGTGCCAGCAGTGAGGGGGCAGGGCGCACCGGGGAGCTGTTTTTT,NA,NA,TRBJ2-2,TRBV2
CASSNPAGPHTGELFF,TGTGCCAGCAGCAACCCCGCGGGTCCCCACACCGGGGAGCTGTTTTTT,NA,NA,TRBJ2-2,TRBV4-2
CASSSGTGYFTDTQYF,TGTGCCAGCAGTTCCGGGACAGGGTACTTCACAGATACGCAGTATTTT,TRBD1,many,TRBJ2-3,TRBV28
CASRGREKEVNYGYTF,TGTGCCAGCAGGGGGCGCGAAAAAGAGGTGAACTATGGCTACACCTTC,NA,NA,TRBJ1-2,TRBV6-6
CASSSGQPGQPQHF,TGCGCCAGCAGTTCAGGACAGCCTGGGCAGCCCCAGCATTTT,NA,few,TRBJ1-5,TRBV5-1
CASSEGERATTDTQYF,TGTGCCAGCAGTGAAGGTGAGAGGGCGACCACAGATACGCAGTATTTT,NA,NA,TRBJ2-3,TRBV6-1
CASSSGLSEQFF,TGTGCCAGCAGCTCGGGACTATCCGAGCAGTTCTTC,TRBD2,NA,TRBJ2-1,TRBV7-9
CASSQGGQGGGYTF,TGTGCCAGCAGCCAAGGGGGACAGGGTGGTGGCTACACCTTC,TRBD1,NA,TRBJ1-2,TRBV3-1/TRBV3-2
CASSKRGSGTETQYF,TGCGCCAGCAGCAAACGCGGGAGCGGGACGGAGACCCAGTACTTC,TRBD2,NA,TRBJ2-5,TRBV4-3
CASSTGTGGIATNEKLFF,TGTGCCAGCAGCACCGGGACAGGGGGAATTGCAACTAATGAAAAACTGTTTTTT,TRBD1,few,TRBJ1-4,TRBV7-9
CASGLTGGGYEQYF,TGTGCTAGTGGACTGACGGGGGGCGGATACGAGCAGTACTTC,NA,NA,TRBJ2-7,TRBV12-5
CASSQVPSGGAYNEQFF,TGCGCCAGCAGCCAAGTTCCTAGCGGGGGGGCCTACAATGAGCAGTTCTTC,TRBD2,once,TRBJ2-1,TRBV4-1
CASRDRGEQYF,TGTGCCAGCCGCGATCGGGGCGAGCAGTACTTC,NA,NA,TRBJ2-7,TRBV3-1/TRBV3-2
CASSHGQGRDYEQYF,TGTGCCAGCAGCCACGGACAGGGGAGGGACTACGAGCAGTACTTC,TRBD1,NA,TRBJ2-7,TRBV14
CSADRRAEKTF,TGCAGTGCTGACCGGCGGGCGGAGAAGACCTTC,NA,NA,TRBJ1-2,TRBV20-1
CATSGSSSTDTQYF,TGTGCCACCTCGGGGTCCTCCTCCACAGATACGCAGTATTTT,NA,NA,TRBJ2-3,TRBV5-4
CASARDFTDTQYF,TGTGCCAGCGCACGGGACTTCACAGATACGCAGTATTTT,NA,NA,TRBJ2-3,TRBV9
CASSLTGGNEKLFF,TGTGCCAGTAGCCTTACAGGGGGCAATGAAAAACTGTTTTTT,TRBD1,NA,TRBJ1-4,TRBV19
CASSATSGIGGDEQFF,TGTGCCAGCAGCGCGACTAGCGGGATAGGTGGCGATGAGCAGTTCTTC,TRBD2,NA,TRBJ2-1,TRBV9